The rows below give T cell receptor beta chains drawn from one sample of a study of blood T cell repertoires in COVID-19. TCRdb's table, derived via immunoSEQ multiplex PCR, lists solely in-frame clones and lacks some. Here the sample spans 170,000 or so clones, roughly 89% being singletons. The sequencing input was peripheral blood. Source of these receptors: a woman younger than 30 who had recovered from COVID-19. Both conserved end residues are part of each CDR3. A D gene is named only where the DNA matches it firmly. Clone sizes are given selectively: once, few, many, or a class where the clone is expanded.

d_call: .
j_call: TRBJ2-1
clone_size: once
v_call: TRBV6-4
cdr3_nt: TGTGCCAGCAGTGACTCGGCTAGCAATGAGCAGTTCTTC
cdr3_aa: CASSDSASNEQFF

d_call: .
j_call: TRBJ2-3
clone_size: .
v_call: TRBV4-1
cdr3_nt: TGCGCCAGCAGCCCTGGGGGCAGGGGTGGGGCAGATACGCAGTATTTT
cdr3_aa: CASSPGGRGGADTQYF

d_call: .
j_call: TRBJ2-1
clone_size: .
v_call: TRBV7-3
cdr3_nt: TGTGCCAGCAGCTTACCAGACAATGAGCAGTTCTTC
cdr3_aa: CASSLPDNEQFF

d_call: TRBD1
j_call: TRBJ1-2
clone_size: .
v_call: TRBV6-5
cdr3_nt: TGTGCCAGCAGTTACGGGCAGGGGGCTAACTATGGCTACACCTTC
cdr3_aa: CASSYGQGANYGYTF

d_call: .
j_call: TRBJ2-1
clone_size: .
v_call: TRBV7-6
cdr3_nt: TGTGCCAGCAGCTTAGCGGGAGCCTACAATGAGCAGTTCTTC
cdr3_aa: CASSLAGAYNEQFF

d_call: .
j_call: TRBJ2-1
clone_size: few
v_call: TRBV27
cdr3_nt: TGTGCCAGCAGTTCAGCGTACGGCGGGATTTCCTACAATGAGCAGTTCTTC
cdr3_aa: CASSSAYGGISYNEQFF

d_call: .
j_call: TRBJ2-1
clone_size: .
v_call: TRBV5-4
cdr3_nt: TGTGCCAGCAGTCTTGAGAGGTGGCCCAGCTCCTACAATGAGCAGTTCTTC
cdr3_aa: CASSLERWPSSYNEQFF

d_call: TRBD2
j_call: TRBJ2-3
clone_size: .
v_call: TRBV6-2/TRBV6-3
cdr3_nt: TGTGCCAGCAGCCTGGGACTAGCGGGAGGGTCAGATACGCAGTATTTT
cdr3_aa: CASSLGLAGGSDTQYF

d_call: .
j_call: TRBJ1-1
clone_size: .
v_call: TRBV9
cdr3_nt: TGTGCCAGCAGCGTAGGGGCGGGCCACACTGAAGCTTTCTTT
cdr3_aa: CASSVGAGHTEAFF

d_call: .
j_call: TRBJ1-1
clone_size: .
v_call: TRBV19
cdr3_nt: TGTGCCAGTATCATCGGCGGTGGGAACACTGAAGCTTTCTTT
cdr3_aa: CASIIGGGNTEAFF

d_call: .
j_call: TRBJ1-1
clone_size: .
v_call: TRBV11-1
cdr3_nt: TGTGCCAGCAGCTTAAGCGGGGTGAGTGAAGCTTTCTTT
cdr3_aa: CASSLSGVSEAFF

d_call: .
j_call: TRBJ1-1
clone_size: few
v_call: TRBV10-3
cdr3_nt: TGTGCCACCCGCCCTACCCCGAACACTGAAGCTTTCTTT
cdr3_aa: CATRPTPNTEAFF

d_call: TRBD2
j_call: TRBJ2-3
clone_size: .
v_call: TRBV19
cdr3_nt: TGTGCCAGTAGTATGCGGGGGTACAAGCAGTATTTT
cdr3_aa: CASSMRGYKQYF

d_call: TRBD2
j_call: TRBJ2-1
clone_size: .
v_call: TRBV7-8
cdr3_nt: TGTGCCAGCAGCTTGCTAGCGGGAGCACACAATGAGCAGTTCTTC
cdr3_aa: CASSLLAGAHNEQFF

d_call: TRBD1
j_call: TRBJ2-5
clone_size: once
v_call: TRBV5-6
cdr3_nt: TGTGCCAGCAGCTTAAAACAGGGGCGGAGTCAACCGGCAGAGACCCAGTACTTC
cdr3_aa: CASSLKQGRSQPAETQYF

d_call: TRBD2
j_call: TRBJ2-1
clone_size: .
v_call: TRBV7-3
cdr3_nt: TGTGCCAGCAGCGTTAGCGGGAGGGCCGCAGGTGAGCAGTTCTTC
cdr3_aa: CASSVSGRAAGEQFF

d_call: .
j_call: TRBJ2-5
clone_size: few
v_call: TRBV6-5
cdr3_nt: TGTGCCAGCAGTTACGAGGCTCAAGAGACCCAGTACTTC
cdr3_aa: CASSYEAQETQYF